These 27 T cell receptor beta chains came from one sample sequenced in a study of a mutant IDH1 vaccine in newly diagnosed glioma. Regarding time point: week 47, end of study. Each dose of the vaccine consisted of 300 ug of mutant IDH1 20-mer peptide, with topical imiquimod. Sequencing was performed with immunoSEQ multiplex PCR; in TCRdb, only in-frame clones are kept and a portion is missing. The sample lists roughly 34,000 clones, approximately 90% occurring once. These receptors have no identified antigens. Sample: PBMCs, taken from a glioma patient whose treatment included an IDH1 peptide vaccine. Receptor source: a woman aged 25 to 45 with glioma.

CDR3 region: CASSYTTGRGYTF. CDR3 nucleotide sequence: TGTGCCAGCAGTTACACGACAGGGCGGGGCTACACCTTC. The V call is TRBV6-5, the J call TRBJ1-2; 7 positions match TRBD1. In germline, CDR1 is MNHEY, CDR2 SVGAGI. CDR3 size: 13 residues. The V gene end was trimmed by 2 bases and the J gene end by 8 bases; junction bases not matched to a gene: 5.

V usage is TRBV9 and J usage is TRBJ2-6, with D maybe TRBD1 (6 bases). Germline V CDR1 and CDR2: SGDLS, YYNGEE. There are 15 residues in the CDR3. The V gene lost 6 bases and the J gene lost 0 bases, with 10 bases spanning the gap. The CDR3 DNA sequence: TGTGCCAGCACCCTACAGGGCTCTGGGGCCAACGTCCTGACTTTC. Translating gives CASTLQGSGANVLTF.

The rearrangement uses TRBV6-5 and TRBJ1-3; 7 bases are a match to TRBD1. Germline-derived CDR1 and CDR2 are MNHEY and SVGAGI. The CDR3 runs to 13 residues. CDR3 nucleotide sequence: TGTGGGGCCGGGACAGACTCTGGAAACACCATATATTTT. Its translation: CGAGTDSGNTIYF.

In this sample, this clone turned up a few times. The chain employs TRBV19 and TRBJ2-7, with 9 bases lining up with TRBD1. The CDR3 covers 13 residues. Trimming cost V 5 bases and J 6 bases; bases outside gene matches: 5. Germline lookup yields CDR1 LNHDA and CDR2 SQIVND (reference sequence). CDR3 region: CASSSGQGREQYF. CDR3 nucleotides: TGTGCCAGTAGTTCGGGACAGGGACGCGAGCAGTACTTC.

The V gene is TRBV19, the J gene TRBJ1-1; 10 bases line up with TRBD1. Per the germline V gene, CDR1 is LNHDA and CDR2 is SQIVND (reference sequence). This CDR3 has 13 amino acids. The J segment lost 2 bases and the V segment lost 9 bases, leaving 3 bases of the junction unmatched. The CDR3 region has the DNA TGTGCCAGCAGGACAGGGGGTAACACTGAAGCTTTCTTT. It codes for CASRTGGNTEAFF.

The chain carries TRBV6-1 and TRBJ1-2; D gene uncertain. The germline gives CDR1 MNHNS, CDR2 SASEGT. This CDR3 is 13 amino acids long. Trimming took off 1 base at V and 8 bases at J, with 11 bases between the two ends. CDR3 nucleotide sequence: TGTGCCAGCAGTGAAGGGTTGGGGATCGGCTACACCTTC. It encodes CASSEGLGIGYTF.

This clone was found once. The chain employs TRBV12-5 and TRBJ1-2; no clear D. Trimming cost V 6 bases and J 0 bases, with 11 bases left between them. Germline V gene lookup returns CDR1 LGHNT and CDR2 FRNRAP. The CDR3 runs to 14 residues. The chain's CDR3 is CASGEGFSNYGYTF. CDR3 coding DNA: TGTGCTAGTGGGGAAGGGTTCTCTAACTATGGCTACACCTTC.

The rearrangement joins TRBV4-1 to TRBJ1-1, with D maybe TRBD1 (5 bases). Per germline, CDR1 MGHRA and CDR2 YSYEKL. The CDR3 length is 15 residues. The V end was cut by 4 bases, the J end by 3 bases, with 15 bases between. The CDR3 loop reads CASSPRAGLDTEAFF. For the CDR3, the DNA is TGCGCCAGCAGCCCCCGAGCGGGGCTCGACACTGAAGCTTTCTTT.

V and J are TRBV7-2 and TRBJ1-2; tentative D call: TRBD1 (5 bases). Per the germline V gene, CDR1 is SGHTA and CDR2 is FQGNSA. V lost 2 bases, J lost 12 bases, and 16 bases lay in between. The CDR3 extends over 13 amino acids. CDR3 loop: CASSLFIGTVNTF. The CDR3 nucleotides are TGTGCCAGCAGCTTATTTATCGGGACGGTCAACACCTTC.

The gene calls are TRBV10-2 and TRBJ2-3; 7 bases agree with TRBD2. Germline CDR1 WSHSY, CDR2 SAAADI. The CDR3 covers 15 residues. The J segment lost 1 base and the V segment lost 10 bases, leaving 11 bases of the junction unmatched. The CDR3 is CATRPRSGGTDTQYF. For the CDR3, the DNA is TGCGCCACCAGACCCCGGAGCGGGGGCACAGATACGCAGTATTTT.

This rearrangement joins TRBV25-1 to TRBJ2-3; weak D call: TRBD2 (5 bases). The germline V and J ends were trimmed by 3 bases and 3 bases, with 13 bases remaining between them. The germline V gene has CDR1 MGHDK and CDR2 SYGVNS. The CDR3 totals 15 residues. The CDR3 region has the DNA TGTGCCAGCAGTGACCCCGGACTGTTAACAGATACGCAGTATTTT. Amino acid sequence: CASSDPGLLTDTQYF.

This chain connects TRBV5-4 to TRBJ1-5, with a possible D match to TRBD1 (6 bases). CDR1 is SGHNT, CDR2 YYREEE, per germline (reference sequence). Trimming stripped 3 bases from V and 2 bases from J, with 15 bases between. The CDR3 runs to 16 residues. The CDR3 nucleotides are TGTGCCAGCAGCTCACAGGGTCCAGGTGGCAATCAGCCCCAGCATTTT. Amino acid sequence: CASSSQGPGGNQPQHF.

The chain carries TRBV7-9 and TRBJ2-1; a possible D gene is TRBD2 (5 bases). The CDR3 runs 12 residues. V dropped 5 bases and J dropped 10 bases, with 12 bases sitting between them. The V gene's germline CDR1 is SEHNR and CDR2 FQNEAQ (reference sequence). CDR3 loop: CASSPPGFEQFF. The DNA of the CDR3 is TGTGCCAGCAGCCCCCCGGGGTTCGAGCAGTTCTTC.

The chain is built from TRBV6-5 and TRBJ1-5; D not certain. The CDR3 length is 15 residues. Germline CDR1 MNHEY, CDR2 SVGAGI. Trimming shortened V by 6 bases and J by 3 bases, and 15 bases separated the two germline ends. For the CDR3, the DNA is TGTGCCAGCAGCTCGGGGTCATCAATCAATCAGCCCCAGCATTTT. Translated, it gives CASSSGSSINQPQHF.

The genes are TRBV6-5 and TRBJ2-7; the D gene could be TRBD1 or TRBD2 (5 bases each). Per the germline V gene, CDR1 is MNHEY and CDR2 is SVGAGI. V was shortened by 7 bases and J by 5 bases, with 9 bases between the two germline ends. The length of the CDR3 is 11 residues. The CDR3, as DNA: TGTGCCAGCACCCGAGGGGACGAGCAGTACTTC. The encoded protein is CASTRGDEQYF.

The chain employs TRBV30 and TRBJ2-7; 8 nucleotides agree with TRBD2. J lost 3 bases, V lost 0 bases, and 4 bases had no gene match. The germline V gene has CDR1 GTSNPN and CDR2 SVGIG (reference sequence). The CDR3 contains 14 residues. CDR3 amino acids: CAWSVAGGNYEQYF. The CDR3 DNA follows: TGTGCCTGGAGTGTGGCGGGGGGAAACTACGAGCAGTACTTC.

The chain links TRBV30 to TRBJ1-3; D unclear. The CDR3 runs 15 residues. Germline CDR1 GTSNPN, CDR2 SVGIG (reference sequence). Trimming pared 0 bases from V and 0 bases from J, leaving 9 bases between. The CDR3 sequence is CAWSVAPSSGNTIYF. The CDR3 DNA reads TGTGCCTGGAGTGTGGCCCCGAGCTCTGGAAACACCATATATTTT.

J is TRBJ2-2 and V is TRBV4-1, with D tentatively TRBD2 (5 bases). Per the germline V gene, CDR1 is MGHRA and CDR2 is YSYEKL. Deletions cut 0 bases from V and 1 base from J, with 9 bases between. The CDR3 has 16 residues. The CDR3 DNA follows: TGCGCCAGCAGCCAAGAATCGGGGTGGAACACCGGGGAGCTGTTTTTT. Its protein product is CASSQESGWNTGELFF.

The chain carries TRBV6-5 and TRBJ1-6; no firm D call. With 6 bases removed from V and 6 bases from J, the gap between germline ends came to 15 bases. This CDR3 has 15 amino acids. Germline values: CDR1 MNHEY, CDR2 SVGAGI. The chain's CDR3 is CASRTRSRSNSPLHF. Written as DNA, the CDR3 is TGTGCCAGCAGAACACGGTCGAGGAGTAATTCACCCCTCCACTTT.

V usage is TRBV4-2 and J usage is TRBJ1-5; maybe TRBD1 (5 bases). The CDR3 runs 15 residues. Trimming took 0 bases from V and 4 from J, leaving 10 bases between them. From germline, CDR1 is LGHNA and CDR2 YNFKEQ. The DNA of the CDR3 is TGTGCCAGCAGCCAAGAGGATCCAGGGAATCAGCCCCAGCATTTT. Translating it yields CASSQEDPGNQPQHF.

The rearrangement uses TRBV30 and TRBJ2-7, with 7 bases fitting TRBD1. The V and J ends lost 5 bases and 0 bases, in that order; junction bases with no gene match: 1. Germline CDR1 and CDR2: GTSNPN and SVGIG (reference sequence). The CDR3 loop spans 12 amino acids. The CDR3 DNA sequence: TGTGCCTGGGGGGACAGCTCCTACGAGCAGTACTTC. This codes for CAWGDSSYEQYF. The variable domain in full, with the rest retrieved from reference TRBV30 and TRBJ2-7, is SQTIHQWPATLVQPVGSPLSLECTVEGTSNPNLYWYRQAAGRGLQLLFYSVGIGQISSEVPQNLSASRPQDRQFILSSKKLLLSDSGFYLCAWGDSSYEQYFGPGTRLTVT.

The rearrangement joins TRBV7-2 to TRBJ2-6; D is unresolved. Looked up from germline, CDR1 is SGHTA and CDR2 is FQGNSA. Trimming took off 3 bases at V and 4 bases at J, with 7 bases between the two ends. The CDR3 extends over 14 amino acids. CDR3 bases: TGTGCCAGCAGCTTCGACGGGGGGGCCAACGTCCTGACTTTC. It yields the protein CASSFDGGANVLTF.

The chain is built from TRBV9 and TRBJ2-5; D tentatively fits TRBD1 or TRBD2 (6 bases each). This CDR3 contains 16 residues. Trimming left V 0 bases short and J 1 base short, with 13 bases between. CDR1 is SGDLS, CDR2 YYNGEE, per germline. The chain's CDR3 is CASSVGLGGFQETQYF. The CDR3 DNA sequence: TGTGCCAGCAGCGTAGGGTTAGGGGGGTTCCAAGAGACCCAGTACTTC. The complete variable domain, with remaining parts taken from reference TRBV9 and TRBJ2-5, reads DSGVTQTPKHLITATGQRVTLRCSPRSGDLSVYWYQQSLDQGLQFLIQYYNGEERAKGNILERFSAQQFPDLHSELNLSSLELGDSALYFCASSVGLGGFQETQYFGPGTRLLVL.

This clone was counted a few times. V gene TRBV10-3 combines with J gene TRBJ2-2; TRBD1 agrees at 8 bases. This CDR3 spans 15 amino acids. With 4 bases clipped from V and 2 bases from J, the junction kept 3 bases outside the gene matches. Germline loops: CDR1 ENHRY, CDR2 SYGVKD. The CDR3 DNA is TGTGCCATCAGTGTAGCAGGGGGCAACACCGGGGAGCTGTTTTTT. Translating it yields CAISVAGGNTGELFF.

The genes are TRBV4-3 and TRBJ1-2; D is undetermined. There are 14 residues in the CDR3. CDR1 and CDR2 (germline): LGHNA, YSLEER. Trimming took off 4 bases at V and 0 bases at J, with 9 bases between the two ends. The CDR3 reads CASSPPGSNYGYTF. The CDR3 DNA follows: TGCGCCAGCAGCCCCCCCGGATCTAACTATGGCTACACCTTC.

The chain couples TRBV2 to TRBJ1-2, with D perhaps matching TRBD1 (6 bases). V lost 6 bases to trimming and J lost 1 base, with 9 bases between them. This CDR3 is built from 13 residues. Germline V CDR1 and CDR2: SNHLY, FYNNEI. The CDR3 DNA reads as TGTGCCAGCAGCCTACAGGGTAACTATGGCTACACCTTC. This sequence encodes CASSLQGNYGYTF.

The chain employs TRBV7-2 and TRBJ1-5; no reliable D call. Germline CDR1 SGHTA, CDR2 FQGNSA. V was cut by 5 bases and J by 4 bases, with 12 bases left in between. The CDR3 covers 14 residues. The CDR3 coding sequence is TGTGCCAGCAGCACAAATACGGGAAATCAGCCCCAGCATTTT. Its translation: CASSTNTGNQPQHF.